These T cell receptor beta chains were read from a single sample in a study of T cells in Graves' hyperthyroidism and ophthalmopathy. TCRdb reprocessed the multiplex PCR reads with MiXCR, giving one entry per CDR3 protein. The sample yields about 380,000 distinct CDR3 sequences, roughly 15% seen once. The sequencing sample was made of blood. These receptors were taken from a woman under 40 with Graves' ophthalmopathy. The CDR3 runs from the conserved cysteine through the conserved F or W. A D gene is named only where the DNA matches it firmly. Size values are once, few and many counts, or a class for expanded clones, and some rows have none.

V gene,D gene,J gene,clone size,CDR3 DNA,CDR3 protein
TRBV7-9,.,TRBJ1-5,many,TGTGCCAGCAGCTTAGTGGGGGGTGACGGGGGCAATCAGCCCCAGCATTTT,CASSLVGGDGGNQPQHF
TRBV13,TRBD1,TRBJ2-7,many,TGTGCCAGCAGCTTAGGACAGGGGCCTATCTACGAGCAGTACTTC,CASSLGQGPIYEQYF
TRBV20-1,.,TRBJ1-1,many,TGCAGTGCTAGAGACCCCAAATATCTCACTGAAGCTTTCTTT,CSARDPKYLTEAFF
TRBV28,.,TRBJ1-2,many,TGTGCCAGCAGTTTCGGACGGGTTAACTATGGCTACACCTTC,CASSFGRVNYGYTF
TRBV7-3,.,TRBJ2-2,many,TGTGCCAGCAGCTTAAAGGGGAGATCGTATGCGAACACCGGGGAGCTGTTTTTT,CASSLKGRSYANTGELFF
TRBV29-1,.,TRBJ2-3,many,TGCAGCGTTGCCCCAGGAACCCTCACAGATACGCAGTATTTT,CSVAPGTLTDTQYF
TRBV28,.,TRBJ1-5,many,TGTGCCAGCAGTTCCCCCGACAGGTTGCCCCAGCATTTT,CASSSPDRLPQHF
TRBV7-9,.,TRBJ2-3,many,TGTGCCAGCAGCTTATTGTTACTAGATACGCAGTATTTT,CASSLLLLDTQYF
TRBV27,.,TRBJ2-5,many,TGTGCCAGCAGTCCCGGAGGGGAAAGCACCCAGTACTTC,CASSPGGESTQYF
TRBV6-1,TRBD1,TRBJ1-1,many,TGTGCCAGCAGTTACGATCAACAGGGGAGCGGCACTGAAGCTTTCTTT,CASSYDQQGSGTEAFF
TRBV6-1,.,TRBJ2-1,few,TGTACCAGCCAGGGGGGCCGCAATGAGCAGTTCTTC,CTSQGGRNEQFF
TRBV2,TRBD1,TRBJ2-7,many,TGTGCCAGCACTCAGGACAGGGACGAGCAGTACTTC,CASTQDRDEQYF
TRBV12-3/TRBV12-4,.,TRBJ2-5,many,TGTGCCAGCAGGGATGCTAGGGAACCCTGGGAGACCCAGTACTTC,CASRDAREPWETQYF
TRBV27,.,TRBJ1-3,.,TGTGCCAGCAGTCCACAAGCCGGAAACACCATATATTTT,CASSPQAGNTIYF
TRBV3-1,.,TRBJ2-5,many,TGTGCCAGCAGACGACAAGAGACCCAGTACTTC,CASRRQETQYF
TRBV15,.,TRBJ1-2,.,TGTGCCACCAGCAGAGACAGGGGTTTGATATTCTATGGCTACACCTTC,CATSRDRGLIFYGYTF
TRBV7-2,TRBD2,TRBJ2-3,.,TGTGCCAGCAGCTTAGTTCTTTTTCTGGCGGGGGGGCGGGGCACAGATACGCAGTATTTT,CASSLVLFLAGGRGTDTQYF
TRBV7-3,.,TRBJ1-5,many,TGTGCCAGCAGCTTAAAGGGCAGGTATTATAGCAATCAGCCCCAGCATTTT,CASSLKGRYYSNQPQHF
TRBV7-8,.,TRBJ1-1,many,TGTGCCAGCAGCTTCCGGGACCGCCAGTGGGGAGGGACTGAAGCTTTCTTT,CASSFRDRQWGGTEAFF
TRBV20-1,TRBD1,TRBJ1-4,many,TGCAGTGCTAGAGATCTGAGGACAGGTGGGGCAACTAATGAAAAACTGTTTTTT,CSARDLRTGGATNEKLFF
TRBV6-6,TRBD1,TRBJ2-7,many,TGTGCCAGCAGTTACTCAATAGGGGGCGGCTACGAGCAGTACTTC,CASSYSIGGGYEQYF